This TCR beta chain was captured in a study of T cells after yellow fever vaccination. For TCR, cDNA came from 5'RACE template switching, which added a universal primer site and UMIs. TCRdb itself ran the 5' RACE reads through MiXCR, one entry per CDR3 protein. The repertoire consists of over 100,000 distinct CDR3 sequences, with 8.4% occurring once and the leading ten covering roughly 27%. In its sample, this clonotype was seen a few times. This CDR3 comprises 15 residues. Trimming took 3 bases from V and 5 from J; bases not matched to a gene: 6. The sample in question was CD8+ T cells sorted from PBMCs, obtained 45 days after the yellow fever booster vaccination. The clonotype was recovered from a man aged 30-40 years who received the YFV17D yellow fever vaccine. The chain carries TRBV12-3 or TRBV12-4 and TRBJ1-1, with 10 bases identical to TRBD1. CDR3 DNA sequence: TGTGCCAGCAGTTTGTTGGGGACAGGGGTAACTGAAGCTTTCTTT. It translates to CASSLLGTGVTEAFF.